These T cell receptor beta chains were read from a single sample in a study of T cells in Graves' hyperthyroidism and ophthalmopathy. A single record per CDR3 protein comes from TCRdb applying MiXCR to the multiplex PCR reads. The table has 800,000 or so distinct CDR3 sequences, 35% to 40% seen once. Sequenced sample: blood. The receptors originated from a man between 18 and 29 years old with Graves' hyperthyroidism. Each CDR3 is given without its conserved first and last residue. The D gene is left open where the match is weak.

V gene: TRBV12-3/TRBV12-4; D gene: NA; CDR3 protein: ASSFGPYAF
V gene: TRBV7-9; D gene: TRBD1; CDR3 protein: ATAGGAYTEAF
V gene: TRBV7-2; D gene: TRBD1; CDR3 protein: ASSSTGARAF
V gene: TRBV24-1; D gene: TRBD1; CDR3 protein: ATSDTGDQPQH
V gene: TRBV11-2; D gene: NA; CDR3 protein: ASSLWTEKETQY
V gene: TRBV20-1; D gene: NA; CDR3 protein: SARGQSQYSNQPQH
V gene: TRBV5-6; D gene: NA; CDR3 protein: ASSPQGRDYGYT
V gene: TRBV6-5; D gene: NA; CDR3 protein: ASSRAAYHQPQH
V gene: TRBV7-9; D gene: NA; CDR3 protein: ASSLELGPNEQF
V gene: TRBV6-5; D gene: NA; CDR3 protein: ASSQGFTVANTGELF
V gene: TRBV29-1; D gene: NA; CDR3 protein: SVEDLGGVETQY
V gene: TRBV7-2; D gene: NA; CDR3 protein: ASSLSSREAF
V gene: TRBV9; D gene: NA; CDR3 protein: ASSPLGRGADEKLF
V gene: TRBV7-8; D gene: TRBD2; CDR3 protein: ASSGGLAGGYEQY
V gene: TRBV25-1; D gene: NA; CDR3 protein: ASSDNRNTGELF
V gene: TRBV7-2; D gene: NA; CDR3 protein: ASSPRTLGINEKLF
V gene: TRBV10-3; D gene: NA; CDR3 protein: ASSEGADLRLH
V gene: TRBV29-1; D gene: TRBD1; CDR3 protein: SVGGEGALNTEAF
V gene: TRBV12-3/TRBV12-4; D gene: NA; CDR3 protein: ASSLAEELS
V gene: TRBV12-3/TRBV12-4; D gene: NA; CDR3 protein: ASSPGRRTEAF
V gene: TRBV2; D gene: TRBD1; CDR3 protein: ASSKMGGTGTYEQY
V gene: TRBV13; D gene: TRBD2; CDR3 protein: ASSLANSGGPQREQY
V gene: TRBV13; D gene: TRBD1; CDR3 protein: ASRQGGEQTQY
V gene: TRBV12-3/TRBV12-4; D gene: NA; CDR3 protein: ASSLATAGAYEQY
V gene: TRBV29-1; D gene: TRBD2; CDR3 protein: SPTSDPSEQY
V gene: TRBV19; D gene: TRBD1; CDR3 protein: ASSTGGSGNTEAF
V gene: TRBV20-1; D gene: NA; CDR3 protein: SAARDLTDGVEKLF
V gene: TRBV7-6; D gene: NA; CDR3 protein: ASSLTGPLGTEAF
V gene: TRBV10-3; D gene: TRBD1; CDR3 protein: AISLGQGDYGYT
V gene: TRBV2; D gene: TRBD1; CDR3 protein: ASNLDRGLGYGYT
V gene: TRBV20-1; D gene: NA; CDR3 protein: SARDSSDLEAF
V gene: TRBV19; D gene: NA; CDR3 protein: ASNPGGNEKLF
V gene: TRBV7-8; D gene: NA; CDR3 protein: ASVGERTEAF
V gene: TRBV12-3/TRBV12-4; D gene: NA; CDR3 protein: ASSLPSPGANTEAF
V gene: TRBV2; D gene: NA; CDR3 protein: ASSVPGNGAYEQY
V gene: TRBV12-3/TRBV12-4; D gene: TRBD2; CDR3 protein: ASSSVAGPSYEQY
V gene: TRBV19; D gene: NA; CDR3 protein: ASSISSKRGYYEQY
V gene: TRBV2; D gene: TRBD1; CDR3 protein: ASSARGPGNTEAF
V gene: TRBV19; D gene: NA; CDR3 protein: ASQDSTVNQPQH
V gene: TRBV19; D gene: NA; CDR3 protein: ASYRESNQPQH
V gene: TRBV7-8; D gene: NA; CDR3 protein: ASSLVGLGNTIY
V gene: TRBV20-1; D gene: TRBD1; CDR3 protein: SAGRGNHLSSPLH